Described below is a single T cell receptor (beta chain) sequence and its context. The protocol was immunoSEQ multiplex PCR, while the TCRdb copy is restricted to in-frame clones and leaves out a portion. The table shows 50,000 to 55,000 clones, with approximately 92% occurring only once. This sample is part of a study of OX40 agonist ivuxolimab in advanced cancers. The CDR3 is 16 residues long. Germline CDR1 SGHVS, CDR2 FQNEAQ. The junction had 12 bases not matched to a gene; V was cut back by 5 bases and J by 9 bases. This sequence originates from an adult with an advanced solid tumor such as melanoma, head and neck, liver or kidney cancer. The chain combines TRBV7-8 with TRBJ2-3; TRBD2 matches 12 bases. The sequenced sample was CD4+ or CD8+ T cells sorted from blood, obtained in a trial of the OX40 agonist ivuxolimab. Here the CDR3 reads CASSPSVLAGGPTQYF. DNA for the CDR3: TGTGCCAGCAGCCCCTCGGTGCTAGCGGGGGGGCCGACGCAGTATTTT.